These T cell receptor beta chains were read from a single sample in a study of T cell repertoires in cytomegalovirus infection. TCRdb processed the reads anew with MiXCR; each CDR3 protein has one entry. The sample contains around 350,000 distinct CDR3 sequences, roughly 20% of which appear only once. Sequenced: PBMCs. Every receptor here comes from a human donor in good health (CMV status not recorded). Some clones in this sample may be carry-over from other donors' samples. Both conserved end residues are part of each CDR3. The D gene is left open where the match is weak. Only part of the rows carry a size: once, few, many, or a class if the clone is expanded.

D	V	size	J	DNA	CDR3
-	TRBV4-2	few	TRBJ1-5	TGTGCCAGCAGCCAGGGACACAGCAATCAGCCCCAGCATTTT	CASSQGHSNQPQHF
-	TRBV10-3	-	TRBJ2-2	TGTGCCATCAGTTACTCTGGGGAGCTGTTTTTT	CAISYSGELFF
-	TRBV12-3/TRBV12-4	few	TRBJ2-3	TGTGCCAGCAGTTTATCCCAACTGGATATGCAGTATTTT	CASSLSQLDMQYF
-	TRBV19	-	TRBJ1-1	TGTGCCAGTAGTATAGCCCTTCCTCGGCAGCGTAACACTGAAGCTTTCTTT	CASSIALPRQRNTEAFF
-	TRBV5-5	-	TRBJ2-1	TGTGCCAGCAGCTTGGGGGTTAGCGCTTACAATGAGCAGTTCTTC	CASSLGVSAYNEQFF
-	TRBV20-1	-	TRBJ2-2	TGCAGTGCGTTAGGTAGCGGCAACACCGGGGAGCTGTTTTTT	CSALGSGNTGELFF
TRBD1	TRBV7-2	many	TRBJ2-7	TGTGCCAGCAGCAGACAGGGGGGCTACGAGCAGTACTTC	CASSRQGGYEQYF
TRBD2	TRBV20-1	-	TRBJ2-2	TGCAGTGCTTCTAGCGGGGGGTTTGGCACCGGGGAGCTGTTTTTT	CSASSGGFGTGELFF
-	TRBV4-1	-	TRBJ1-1	TGCGCCAGCAGCCAAGAGGAACTTCCGAACACTGAAGCTTTCTTT	CASSQEELPNTEAFF
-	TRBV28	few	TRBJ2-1	TGTGCCAGCTCGGGCCGACGCTACAATGAGCAGTTCTTC	CASSGRRYNEQFF
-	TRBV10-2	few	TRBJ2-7	TGCGCCAGCAAAGGATCCCTTGGGGGCTACGAGCAGTACTTC	CASKGSLGGYEQYF
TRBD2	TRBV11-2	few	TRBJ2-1	TGTGCCAGCAGCACTAGCGGGAGACGGTACAATGAGCAGTTCTTC	CASSTSGRRYNEQFF
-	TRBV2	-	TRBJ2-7	TGTGCCAGCGTGGGTTCCTACGAGCAGTACTTC	CASVGSYEQYF
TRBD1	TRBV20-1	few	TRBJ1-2	TGCAGTAGCGCCGGAGACAGGGTCTATGGCTACACCTTC	CSSAGDRVYGYTF
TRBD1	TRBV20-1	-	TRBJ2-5	TGCAGTGCTCGACAGGGGGCGCGTGAGACCCAGTACTTC	CSARQGARETQYF
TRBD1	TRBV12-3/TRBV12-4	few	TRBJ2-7	TGTGCCAGCAGTGCAGATCAGGGGGCCGGGCAGTACTTC	CASSADQGAGQYF
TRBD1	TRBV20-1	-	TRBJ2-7	TGCAGTGCTAGAGCCGGGACAGGGATTGGGGAGCAGTACTTC	CSARAGTGIGEQYF
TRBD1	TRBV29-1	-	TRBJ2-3	TGCAGCGTTGATGCCGGGACAGGGGGCGCGGGAGATACGCAGTATTTT	CSVDAGTGGAGDTQYF
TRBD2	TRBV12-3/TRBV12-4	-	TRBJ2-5	TGTGCCAGCACAAGAGGGGGACTAGGACAAGAGACCCAGTACTTC	CASTRGGLGQETQYF
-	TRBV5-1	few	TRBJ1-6	TGCGCCAGCAGCTTTGACCCCGGCAGCGGGGCACCCCTCCACTTT	CASSFDPGSGAPLHF
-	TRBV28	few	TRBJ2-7	TGTGCCAGCAGTCACCTCGTAGGAGTGTACGAGCAGTACTTC	CASSHLVGVYEQYF
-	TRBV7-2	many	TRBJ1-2	TGTGCCAGCAGCCCAACGGGGGCTAACTATGGCTACACCTTC	CASSPTGANYGYTF
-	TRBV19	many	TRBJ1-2	TGTGCCAGTAGTGTCAACTATGGCTACACCTTC	CASSVNYGYTF
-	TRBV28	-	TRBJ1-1	TGTGCCAGCAGTTTATTAACAAGTAGCACTGAAGCTTTCTTT	CASSLLTSSTEAFF
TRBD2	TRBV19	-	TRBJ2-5	TGTGCCAGTAGTAAACGGGCTAGCGGGAACTTTCTAGAGACCCAGTACTTC	CASSKRASGNFLETQYF
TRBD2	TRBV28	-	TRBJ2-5	TGTGCCAGCAGTTCCCTACTCGGCGGGGGGGAGACCCAGTACTTC	CASSSLLGGGETQYF
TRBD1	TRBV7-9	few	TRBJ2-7	TGTGCCAGCAGCTTAGGGACAGGGAACTCCTACGAGCAGTACTTC	CASSLGTGNSYEQYF
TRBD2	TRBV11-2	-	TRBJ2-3	TGTGCCAGCAGGGGACTAGCGGGCCCTAGCACAGATACGCAGTATTTT	CASRGLAGPSTDTQYF
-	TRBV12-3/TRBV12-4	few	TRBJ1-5	TGTGCCAGCACCCCCGCCCGGATGCATTACAGTGGGGATCAGCCCCAGCATTTT	CASTPARMHYSGDQPQHF
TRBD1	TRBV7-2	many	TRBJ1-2	TGTGCCAGCAGCTCGGACAGGGGGTTCTATGGCTACACCTTC	CASSSDRGFYGYTF
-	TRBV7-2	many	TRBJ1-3	TGTGCCAGCAGCCGCAGCGCGGGAGGAGACACCATATATTTT	CASSRSAGGDTIYF
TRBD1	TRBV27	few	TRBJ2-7	TGTGCCAGCAGTCCCGGGACAGGGAGAACCTACGAGCAGTACTTC	CASSPGTGRTYEQYF
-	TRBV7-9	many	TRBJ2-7	TGTGCCAGCAGCCCCCGGGGCCCCTACGAGCAGTACTTC	CASSPRGPYEQYF
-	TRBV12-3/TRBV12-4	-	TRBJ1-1	TGTGCCAGCAGTTCAACGGGCCGGACCATGAACACTGAAGCTTTCTTT	CASSSTGRTMNTEAFF
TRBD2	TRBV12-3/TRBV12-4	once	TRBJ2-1	TGTGCCAGCAGTCCGGGGACTAGCGGGAGGGCCTCCGGTACCTACAATGAGCAGTTCTTC	CASSPGTSGRASGTYNEQFF
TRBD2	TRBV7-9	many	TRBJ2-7	TGTGCCAGCAGCTCCCCCCGACGGACTAGCGGGCACTCCTACGAGCAGTACTTC	CASSSPRRTSGHSYEQYF
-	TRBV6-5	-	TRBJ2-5	TGTGCCAGCAGTTACTCGGGCAGGACCGGGGAGACCCAGTACTTC	CASSYSGRTGETQYF
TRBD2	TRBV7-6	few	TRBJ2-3	TGTGCCAGCAGCCCGCGGCTAGCGGGAGCGAGAGATACGCAGTATTTT	CASSPRLAGARDTQYF
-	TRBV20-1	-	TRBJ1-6	TGCAGTGCTCCTCAGGGGAACCTTTATAATTCACCCCTCCACTTT	CSAPQGNLYNSPLHF
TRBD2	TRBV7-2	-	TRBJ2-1	TGTGCCAGCAGCCGCGGACTAGCGGGAGGGGATGAGCAGTTCTTC	CASSRGLAGGDEQFF
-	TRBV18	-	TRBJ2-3	TGTGCCAGCTCACGCACAGGACCGGGAGAAGGTGCAGATACGCAGTATTTT	CASSRTGPGEGADTQYF
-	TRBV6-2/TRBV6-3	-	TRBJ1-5	TGTGCCAGCAGTATGGACACGGGGGGGAATCAGCCCCAGCATTTT	CASSMDTGGNQPQHF
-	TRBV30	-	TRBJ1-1	TGTGCCTGGAGCGCCACGGTGTTAGGCACTGAAGCTTTCTTT	CAWSATVLGTEAFF
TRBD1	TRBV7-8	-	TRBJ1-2	TGTGCCAGCAGCTCCTACAGGGGAGGTGGCTACACCTTC	CASSSYRGGGYTF
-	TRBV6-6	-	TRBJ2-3	TGTGCCAGCAGTTACGAGGGGATCAATACGCAGTATTTT	CASSYEGINTQYF